This is a list of T cell receptor beta chains from one sample in a study of T cells in Graves' hyperthyroidism and ophthalmopathy. Each CDR3 protein gets one entry after TCRdb re-called the multiplex PCR reads with MiXCR. The sample has about 300,000 distinct CDR3 sequences; roughly 13% are singletons. The material sequenced was blood. These receptors were obtained from a woman aged 40 to 49 with Graves' hyperthyroidism. The CDR3 runs from the conserved cysteine through the conserved F or W. A D gene is named only where the DNA matches it firmly. Only some rows state a clone size, as once, few, many or a class for expanded clones.

clone size | D gene | J gene | V gene | CDR3 DNA | CDR3 protein
many | TRBD1 | TRBJ1-4 | TRBV7-2 | TGTGCCAGCAGCTCCCCGGGGACAGAGTTCGGAAAACTGTTTTTT | CASSSPGTEFGKLFF
many | - | TRBJ2-1 | TRBV7-2 | TGTGCCAGCAGCTTAGGAGCGGTTAACAATGAGCAGTTCTTC | CASSLGAVNNEQFF
- | - | TRBJ2-3 | TRBV24-1 | TGTGCCACCAGTGATTTGAGGAGGGACACAGATACGCAGTATTTT | CATSDLRRDTDTQYF
- | TRBD1 | TRBJ1-3 | TRBV7-8 | TGTGCCAGCAGACCGACTACAGGGGTGGGAGGAAACACCATATATTTT | CASRPTTGVGGNTIYF
few | - | TRBJ2-7 | TRBV9 | TGTGCCAGCAGCGTAGGAGGCAAACAATACGAGCAGTACTTC | CASSVGGKQYEQYF
many | - | TRBJ1-1 | TRBV14 | TGTGCCAGCAGCCAGCTGGAGGCCATTTGGGGCACTGAAGCTTTCTTT | CASSQLEAIWGTEAFF
once | TRBD1 | TRBJ1-1 | TRBV20-1 | TGCAGTGCTAAGAGACCGGGACAGCCCCAAAACACTGAAGCTTTCTTT | CSAKRPGQPQNTEAFF
- | TRBD1 | TRBJ1-6 | TRBV7-9 | TGTGCCAGCAGCCATAGTCCCGGGACAGGGGGCTTCCGCTCCTATAATTCACCCCTCCACTTT | CASSHSPGTGGFRSYNSPLHF
many | - | TRBJ2-4 | TRBV15 | TGTGCCACCAGCATGGGACCGGGAGCTAGAGGGGGCATTCAGTACTTC | CATSMGPGARGGIQYF
few | TRBD1 | TRBJ1-5 | TRBV12-3/TRBV12-4 | TGTGCCAGCAGTTCGTCTGGGACAGGGAGGGGGCAGCCCCAGCATTTT | CASSSSGTGRGQPQHF
few | TRBD1 | TRBJ1-1 | TRBV2 | TGTGCCAGCAGTCTGACAGGGGGCGGTGCCGAAGCTTTCTTT | CASSLTGGGAEAFF
many | - | TRBJ1-2 | TRBV6-1 | TGTGCCAGCAGTGATCTCGGACGTGATGGCTACACCTTC | CASSDLGRDGYTF
- | TRBD1 | TRBJ1-1 | TRBV19 | TGTGCCAGTAGTATAGCGACAGGGGGAAACACTGAAGCTTTCTTT | CASSIATGGNTEAFF
many | - | TRBJ1-2 | TRBV6-1 | TGTGCCAGCAGTGACGGTAACTATGGCTACACCTTC | CASSDGNYGYTF
many | - | TRBJ1-5 | TRBV20-1 | TGCAGTGCTAGAGATCTTAGGTGGTACGAAGATGGGCCCCAGCATTTT | CSARDLRWYEDGPQHF
many | TRBD2 | TRBJ2-1 | TRBV6-1 | TGTGCCAGCAGTGAATTTAGCGGGACTAGGCTTAATGAGCAGTTCTTC | CASSEFSGTRLNEQFF
- | - | TRBJ2-3 | TRBV19 | TGTGCCAGTAGTGGGTCCACGTGGGGAACAGATACGCAGTATTTT | CASSGSTWGTDTQYF
few | TRBD2 | TRBJ2-3 | TRBV12-3/TRBV12-4 | TGTGCCAGCAGTTTGGGGGTGCGGGAGCCAGATACGCAGTATTTT | CASSLGVREPDTQYF
many | TRBD1 | TRBJ2-2 | TRBV6-1 | TGTGCCAGCAGTGCCCCAGGGGGCACCGGGGAGCTGTTTTTT | CASSAPGGTGELFF
few | - | TRBJ1-1 | TRBV12-3/TRBV12-4 | TGTGCCAGCAGTTCGGGGGGAGGAGCTCTTATCATGAACACTGAAGCTTTCTTT | CASSSGGGALIMNTEAFF
many | - | TRBJ1-5 | TRBV6-2/TRBV6-3 | TGTGCCAGCAGTTCCGGACTTCAGCCCCAGCATTTT | CASSSGLQPQHF
many | - | TRBJ1-1 | TRBV11-2 | TGTGCCAGCAGTTGGGGGTTCGAGGATGAAGCTTTCTTT | CASSWGFEDEAFF
- | - | TRBJ2-2 | TRBV25-1 | TGTGCCAGCAGTGATTCGGAGAACACCGGGGAGCTGTTTTTT | CASSDSENTGELFF
- | TRBD2 | TRBJ2-2 | TRBV15 | TGTGCCACAGAGCGGGAGGGAAGCAGCGCCGGGGAGCTGTTTTTT | CATEREGSSAGELFF
- | TRBD1 | TRBJ2-7 | TRBV7-2 | TGTGCCAGCAGCTTAGAAAGACAGGGACAGGGCGAGCAGTACTTC | CASSLERQGQGEQYF
many | TRBD1 | TRBJ1-1 | TRBV3-1 | TGTGCCAGCAGCCAAGTAGAGGGGGCCTCTGAAGCTTTCTTT | CASSQVEGASEAFF
many | TRBD1 | TRBJ1-1 | TRBV12-3/TRBV12-4 | TGTGCCAGCACCCGACAGGGCGCGATGAACACTGAAGCTTTCTTT | CASTRQGAMNTEAFF
many | - | TRBJ1-3 | TRBV12-3/TRBV12-4 | TGTGCCAGCAGTTTGGTGACAGTCACCTCTGGAAACACCATATATTTT | CASSLVTVTSGNTIYF
many | - | TRBJ1-5 | TRBV10-3 | TGTGCCATCAGTGAAGGGCAGGGGATTCAGCCCCAGCATTTT | CAISEGQGIQPQHF